The clone carrying this T cell receptor (beta chain) is medium-sized by frequency. Antigen unknown. Multiplex touch-down PCR amplified TRB using TRB-A and TRB-B pools in one tube. TCRdb re-called the multiplex PCR reads, yielding one record per CDR3 amino acid sequence without DNA. Its clone listing holds approximately 6,400 distinct CDR3 sequences. The data were obtained in a study of T cell clusters in autoimmune cytopenias. Study-level results: Clustering suggested that physiological T cell clusters were missing in primary autoimmune cytopenia patients. The T cell clusters came from computational analysis alone and lack functional validation. Exclusive TRB clusters were approximately 3.2-fold more numerous in healthy donors than in active autoimmune hepatitis.

TRB was amplified from about 270 ng of peripheral blood genomic DNA per sample. This CDR3 spans 16 amino acids. The germline gives CDR1 SGHNT, CDR2 YENEEA. V usage is TRBV11-3 and J usage is TRBJ2-5; the D gene TCRdb calls, TRBD1, cannot be checked with no DNA. Sequencing was performed on peripheral blood. The origin of this receptor is a human donor with an autoimmune cytopenia or autoimmune hepatitis (not recorded which). CDR3 sequence: CASSPGGARGKETQYF.